This TCR beta chain derives from a study of PD-1 blockade in classical Hodgkin lymphoma. Study-level findings and limits: Patients newly diagnosed and complete responders had comparable baseline diversity. Patients who initiated nivolumab within 1 year of ASCT were excluded. Newly diagnosed patients were reported to start with lower TCR diversity than healthy donors.

Sequencing was performed with immunoSEQ multiplex PCR; in TCRdb, only in-frame clones are kept and a portion is missing. The sample yields 10,000 to 15,000 clones, over 75% seen once. After autologous stem cell transplantation all patients relapsed, and prior brentuximab vedotin exposure differed between cohorts. As for this clone: The antigen is undetermined.

Material: peripheral blood mononuclear cells (PBMCs), obtained at baseline. The receptor comes from a human donor with classical Hodgkin lymphoma.

CDR3 in DNA: TGTGCCACTATGACAGGAACGAACACCGGGGAGCTGTTTTTT. Its translation: CATMTGTNTGELFF. The chain employs TRBV10-3 and TRBJ2-2; D possibly corresponds to TRBD1 (6 bases). The germline gives CDR1 ENHRY, CDR2 SYGVKD. The CDR3 has 14 residues. With 10 bases removed from V and 0 bases from J, the gap between germline ends came to 12 bases.